Below, 11 T cell receptor beta chains from the same sample are listed, as sequenced in a study of CD8 T cells in ankylosing spondylitis (dated by TCRdb to the late 2010s). Library method: 5' RACE. TCRdb shows the sequencer as Illumina HiSeq 2500. TCRdb trimmed the raw reads at Q25, called clones with MiXCR and kept productive beta chains. Here each entry gathers all rows of one CDR3 protein and keeps the most common genes and DNA. The sample table records around 770,000 distinct CDR3 sequences; 15% to 20% of these occur just once. Around 20% of the sample comes from the top ten. Study-level results and caveats: Blood from ankylosing spondylitis patients appeared to be characterized by a TCR beta motif made up of fewer than ten highly homologous amino acid variants.

These TCRs' antigens remain unknown. Sequencing was carried out using blood, either unsorted or a sorted T cell fraction (not recorded which). These receptors were collected from a male donor with ankylosing spondylitis.

The rearrangement joins TRBV5-1 to TRBJ2-7; D tentatively reads TRBD1 or TRBD2 (5 bases each). The germline CDR1 and CDR2 sequences are SGHRS and YFSETQ. Trimming removed 4 bases at V and 4 bases at J, with 15 bases between. This CDR3 region has 14 residues. Here the CDR3 reads CASSTRGSEYEQYF. Written as DNA, the CDR3 is TGCGCCAGCAGCACTAGGGGCTCCGAGTACGAGCAGTACTTC.

V and J are TRBV6-1 and TRBJ2-7; D is perhaps TRBD1 (6 bases). V dropped 2 bases and J dropped 2 bases, with 10 bases sitting between them. The CDR3 has 14 amino acids. Looked up from germline, CDR1 is MNHNS and CDR2 is SASEGT. This CDR3 reads CASSETGTPYEQYF. DNA for the CDR3: TGTGCCAGCAGTGAAACAGGGACCCCCTACGAGCAGTACTTC.

The gene calls are TRBV11-2 and TRBJ2-3, with D perhaps matching TRBD2 (6 bases). V was pared by 5 bases and J by 2 bases, with 14 bases between. CDR1 SGHAT and CDR2 FQNNGV come from the germline V gene. The CDR3 extends over 15 amino acids. The CDR3 coding sequence is TGTGCCAGCAGCGGACCGGGACTTCTCACAGATACGCAGTATTTT. It codes for CASSGPGLLTDTQYF.

The gene calls are TRBV6-1 and TRBJ2-7, with D tentatively TRBD1 (8 bases). The CDR3 runs 15 residues. V was shortened by 2 bases and J by 4 bases, with 15 bases between the two germline ends. Germline lookup yields CDR1 MNHNS and CDR2 SASEGT. CDR3 in amino acids: CASSERQGREYEQYF. As DNA, the CDR3 is TGTGCCAGCAGTGAAAGACAGGGGAGGGAATACGAGCAGTACTTC.

The rearrangement links TRBV24-1 to TRBJ2-1; D unresolved. V was shortened by 3 bases and J by 2 bases, with 4 bases between the two germline ends. The CDR3 has 13 residues. Germline V gene lookup returns CDR1 KGHDR and CDR2 SFDVKD. The CDR3 coding sequence is TGTGCCACCAGTGATCAGGCCTACAATGAGCAGTTCTTC. The encoded protein is CATSDQAYNEQFF.

The rearrangement uses TRBV5-1 and TRBJ2-5; 7 positions agree with TRBD2. CDR3 length: 17 residues. With V trimmed by 1 base and J by 5 bases, 14 bases remained unmatched. Germline loops: CDR1 SGHRS, CDR2 YFSETQ. The CDR3 bases are TGCGCCAGCAGCTTGCGCGACCCGGGAGGAGGGACGGAGACCCAGTACTTC. Its translation: CASSLRDPGGGTETQYF.

This clonotype showed up many times. V gene TRBV3-1 combines with J gene TRBJ2-5; 7 nucleotides agree with TRBD2. CDR1 and CDR2 from the germline V gene are LGHDT and YNNKEL (reference sequence). There are 17 residues in the CDR3. V lost 0 bases, J lost 0 bases, and 7 bases stayed unmatched. This CDR3 is CASSQDWASGNQETQYF. CDR3 coding DNA: TGTGCCAGCAGCCAAGATTGGGCTAGCGGAAACCAAGAGACCCAGTACTTC.

The chain combines TRBV29-1 with TRBJ2-1, with 7 bases that match TRBD1. Germline lookup yields CDR1 SQVTM and CDR2 ANQGSEA. This CDR3 contains 13 residues. V lost 5 bases, J lost 5 bases, and 6 bases stayed unmatched. The DNA of the CDR3 is TGCAGCGTTTTCACCGGGACAGACAATGAGCAGTTCTTC. This gives the protein CSVFTGTDNEQFF.

This clonotype occurred a few times. This rearrangement joins TRBV29-1 to TRBJ2-7, with D tentatively TRBD1 or TRBD2 (6 bases each). V lost 7 bases, J lost 4 bases, and 17 bases lay in between. This CDR3 spans 13 amino acids. Germline CDR1 and CDR2: SQVTM and ANQGSEA. CDR3 loop: CSAGDRSSYEQYF. The CDR3 DNA is TGCAGCGCGGGAGACAGGTCCTCTTACGAGCAGTACTTC.

V gene TRBV5-6 combines with J gene TRBJ1-6; weak D call: TRBD1 (6 bases). The CDR3 contains 12 residues. The V end lost 3 bases, the J end lost 9 bases, and 7 bases lay between the germline ends. Germline V lookup: CDR1 SGHDT, CDR2 YYEEEE. CDR3 nucleotides: TGTGCCAGCAGCTCCAGGGGTTCACCCCTCCACTTT. Translated, it gives CASSSRGSPLHF.

This chain joins TRBV4-1 and TRBJ1-6, with D perhaps TRBD1 (6 bases). V was trimmed by 2 bases and J by 5 bases, leaving 7 bases between them. The CDR3 runs 14 residues. CDR1 is MGHRA, CDR2 YSYEKL, per germline. DNA for the CDR3: TGCGCCAGCAGCCAACCAGGGGATAATTCACCCCTCCACTTT. Translating it yields CASSQPGDNSPLHF.